A selection of T cell receptor beta chains follows, all from one sample in a study of blood T cell repertoires in COVID-19. Sequencing used immunoSEQ multiplex PCR; TCRdb keeps in-frame clones, though not all of them. The sample contains approximately 150,000 clones, more than 75% of which appear only once. The sample taken for sequencing was PBMCs or T cells enriched from blood (not recorded which). The receptor source for this set is a man aged 35 to 55 who had recovered from COVID-19. CDR3s include the opening cysteine and the closing phenylalanine or tryptophan. The D gene is left open where the match is weak. The size field is filled for only some rows; it gives once, few, many or a size class.

v_call,clone_size,d_call,j_call,cdr3_nt,cdr3_aa
TRBV4-2,NA,TRBD1,TRBJ2-7,TGTGCCAGCAGCCAAGGGACAGGTGCTTCTCACGAGCAGTACTTC,CASSQGTGASHEQYF
TRBV10-3,NA,NA,TRBJ2-7,TGTGCCATCGGTAGAGGGGGCTACGAGCAGTACTTC,CAIGRGGYEQYF
TRBV11-2,NA,TRBD2,TRBJ2-2,TGTGCCAGCAGCCCCCGGACTAGCGGGGGGGCCGGAACCGGGGAGCTGTTTTTT,CASSPRTSGGAGTGELFF
TRBV5-4,NA,TRBD2,TRBJ2-1,TGTGCCAGCACCTCCGGGGGGGCCCAGGTAATTGAGCAGTTCTTC,CASTSGGAQVIEQFF
TRBV27,NA,TRBD2,TRBJ2-3,TGTGCCAGCAGTTTGTCACTAGCGGGGGGGAGCACAGATACGCAGTATTTT,CASSLSLAGGSTDTQYF
TRBV7-3,NA,TRBD1,TRBJ2-1,TGTGCCAGCAGCTTACGGCCGGACAGGGGCAATGAGCAGTTCTTC,CASSLRPDRGNEQFF
TRBV30,NA,NA,TRBJ2-7,TGTGCCTGGGAGGATCCAGGGGTCTACGAGCAGTACTTC,CAWEDPGVYEQYF
TRBV29-1,NA,NA,TRBJ1-3,TGCAGCGTTGACAGCTCTGGAAACACCATATATTTT,CSVDSSGNTIYF
TRBV24-1,NA,TRBD1,TRBJ2-2,TGTGCCACCAGTGATTCCGGGACAGGGGACACCGGGGAGCTGTTTTTT,CATSDSGTGDTGELFF
TRBV10-3,NA,TRBD2,TRBJ2-1,TGTGCCATCAGTGAGAAAGCGGGGGGGTACAATGAGCAGTTCTTC,CAISEKAGGYNEQFF
TRBV6-5,once,NA,TRBJ2-3,TGTGCCAGCAGTTCACTGGGCACAGATACGCAGTATTTT,CASSSLGTDTQYF
TRBV29-1,NA,TRBD1,TRBJ2-7,TGCAGCGTTGAAGAGCCACAGGGGGTAGGCGAGCAGTACTTC,CSVEEPQGVGEQYF
TRBV5-1,NA,TRBD2,TRBJ2-3,TGCGCCAGCAGCTTCGGGACTAGCGGATCAGATACGCAGTATTTT,CASSFGTSGSDTQYF
TRBV6-5,NA,NA,TRBJ2-5,TGTGCCAGCAACCTACGGAGATACCAAGAGACCCAGTACTTC,CASNLRRYQETQYF
TRBV6-5,many,TRBD1,TRBJ1-5,TGTGCCAGCAGGACAGGGGCTCTGAATCAGCCCCAGCATTTT,CASRTGALNQPQHF
TRBV7-5,NA,NA,TRBJ2-1,TGTGTCAGAAGGTTCAGCAGGGGAACATTTTACAATGAGCAGTTCTTC,CVRRFSRGTFYNEQFF
TRBV2,NA,TRBD1,TRBJ2-7,TGTGCCAGCAGTCGTGACAGGGGAAGGGAGCAGTACTTC,CASSRDRGREQYF
TRBV11-2,NA,TRBD1,TRBJ2-5,TGTGCCAGCAGCACCAGGACAGGGGGCGCGAATAGGGAGGAGACCCAGTACTTC,CASSTRTGGANREETQYF
TRBV5-8,NA,NA,TRBJ1-6,TGTGCCAGCAGCTTCCAGCCCGGGGGGGGATCATCCGGTTCACCCCTCCACTTT,CASSFQPGGGSSGSPLHF
TRBV9,NA,NA,TRBJ1-3,TGTGCCAGCGCGCCCCGGGTCTCTGGAAACACCATATATTTT,CASAPRVSGNTIYF
TRBV5-1,NA,NA,TRBJ1-3,TGCGCCAGCAGCTTGGATGACTTCTCTGGAAACACCATATATTTT,CASSLDDFSGNTIYF
TRBV18,NA,TRBD1,TRBJ1-2,TGTGCCAGCTCACGGGACAGGGATACCGGCTACACCTTC,CASSRDRDTGYTF
TRBV5-1,few,TRBD2,TRBJ2-1,TGCGCCAGCAGCTTGACCGGGGGGATCTACAATGAGCAGTTCTTC,CASSLTGGIYNEQFF
TRBV30,NA,TRBD2,TRBJ2-5,TGTGCCTGGAGGGGGACTAGCGGGATACAAGAGACCCAGTACTTC,CAWRGTSGIQETQYF
TRBV18,few,NA,TRBJ1-1,TGTGCCAGCTCACCACCCCGGGATTCCACTGAAGCTTTCTTT,CASSPPRDSTEAFF
TRBV7-9,NA,NA,TRBJ1-2,TGTGCCAGCAGCTTAGTGCAAGGGGGAGCTAACTATGGCTACACCTTC,CASSLVQGGANYGYTF
TRBV7-3,NA,TRBD2,TRBJ2-1,TGTGCCAGCAGCTTAACACTAGCGGGGAGGAGGGAGCAGTTCTTC,CASSLTLAGRREQFF
TRBV18,few,TRBD2,TRBJ2-1,TGTGCCAGCTCACCAGAACTAGCGGGGGCCGGTGAGCAGTTCTTC,CASSPELAGAGEQFF
TRBV5-1,NA,TRBD2,TRBJ2-3,TGCGCCAGCAGCTTGTCACGTCTAGCGGTCACAGATACGCAGTATTTT,CASSLSRLAVTDTQYF